This TCR beta chain was found in a study of shared clonotypes between healthy human individuals. Study-level points and caveats: It was expected that sequencing depth would affect clonotype sharing among donors.

Germline-derived CDR1 and CDR2 are MNHNS and SASEGT. With 1 base clipped from V and 9 bases from J, the junction kept 2 bases outside the gene matches. This CDR3 is built from 12 residues. Turning to this clone: Antigen: not known.

PBMC DNA, left unsorted, was sequenced on ten immunoSEQ deep assay plates. Original data processing: Junction-only immunoSEQ sequences carried no quality scores, so filtering differed. TCRdb's copy holds only in-frame clones and misses some; the assay was immunoSEQ multiplex PCR. V and J calls and clone size follow that table, whereas D and trimming were derived from the DNA. The table records around 500,000 clones, 76% of them present only once. The TCR originated in a woman aged 40 to 49 in good health. Some clones in this sample may be carry-over from other donors' samples. The sequenced sample was PBMCs. This chain connects TRBV6-1 to TRBJ2-7; 8 bases are shared with TRBD2. CDR3 in amino acids: CASSEVRGGQYF. CDR3 nucleotide sequence: TGTGCCAGCAGTGAAGTCCGGGGGGGGCAGTACTTC.